This TCR beta chain originates from a study of control samples from healthy donors and cancer patients. TCRdb's copy holds only in-frame clones and misses some; the assay was immunoSEQ multiplex PCR. The table includes roughly 140,000 clones, around 86% detected once. The CDR3 runs to 14 residues. Germline CDR1 and CDR2: SGHVS and FNYEAQ. The J segment lost 9 bases and the V segment lost 0 bases, leaving 2 bases of the junction unmatched. Sequencing was carried out using blood. V is TRBV7-6 and J is TRBJ1-6, with 7 bases fitting TRBD1. The receptor comes from a man in his thirties or forties in good health. As DNA, the CDR3 is TGTGCCAGCAGCTTAGCCGACAGGGCTTCACCCCTCCACTTT. This gives the protein CASSLADRASPLHF. Complete variable domain (other parts from reference TRBV7-6 and TRBJ1-6): GAGVSQSPRYKVTKRGQDVALRCDPISGHVSLYWYRQALGQGPEFLTYFNYEAQQDKSGLPNDRFSAERPEGSISTLTIQRTEQRDSAMYRCASSLADRASPLHFGNGTRLTVT.